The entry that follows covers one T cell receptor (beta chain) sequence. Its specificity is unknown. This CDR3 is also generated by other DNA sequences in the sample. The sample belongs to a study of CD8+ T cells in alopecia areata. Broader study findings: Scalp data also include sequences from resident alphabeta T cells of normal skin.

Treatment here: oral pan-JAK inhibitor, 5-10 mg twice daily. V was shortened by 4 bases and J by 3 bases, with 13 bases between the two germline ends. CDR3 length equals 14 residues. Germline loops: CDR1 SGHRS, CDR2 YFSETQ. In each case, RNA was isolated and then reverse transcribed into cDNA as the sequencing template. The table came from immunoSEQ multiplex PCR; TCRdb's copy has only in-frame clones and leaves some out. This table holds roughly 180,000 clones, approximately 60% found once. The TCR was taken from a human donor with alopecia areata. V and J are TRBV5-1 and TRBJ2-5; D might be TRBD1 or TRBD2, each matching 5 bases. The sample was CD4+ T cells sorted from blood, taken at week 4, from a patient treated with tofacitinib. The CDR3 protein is CASSLRQGEETQYF. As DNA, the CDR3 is TGCGCCAGCAGCCTGCGTCAGGGAGAAGAGACCCAGTACTTC.